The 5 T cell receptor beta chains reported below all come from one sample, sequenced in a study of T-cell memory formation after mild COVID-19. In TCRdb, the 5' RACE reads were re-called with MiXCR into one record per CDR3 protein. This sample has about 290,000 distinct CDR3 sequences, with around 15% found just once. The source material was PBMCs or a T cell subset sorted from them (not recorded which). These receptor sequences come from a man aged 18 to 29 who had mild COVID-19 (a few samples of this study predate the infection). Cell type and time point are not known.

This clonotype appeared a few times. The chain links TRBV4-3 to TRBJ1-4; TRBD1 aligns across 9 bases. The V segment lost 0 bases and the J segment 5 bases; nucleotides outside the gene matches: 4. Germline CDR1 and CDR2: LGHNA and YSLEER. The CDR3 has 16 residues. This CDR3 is CASSQELGQGNEKLFF. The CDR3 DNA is TGCGCCAGCAGCCAAGAGTTGGGACAGGGAAATGAAAAACTGTTTTTT.

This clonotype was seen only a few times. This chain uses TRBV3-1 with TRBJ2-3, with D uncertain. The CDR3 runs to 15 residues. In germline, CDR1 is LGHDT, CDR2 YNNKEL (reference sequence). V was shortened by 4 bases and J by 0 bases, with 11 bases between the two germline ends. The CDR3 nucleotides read TGTGCCAGCAGCCGGGTTGTTGCTAGCACAGATACGCAGTATTTT. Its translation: CASSRVVASTDTQYF.

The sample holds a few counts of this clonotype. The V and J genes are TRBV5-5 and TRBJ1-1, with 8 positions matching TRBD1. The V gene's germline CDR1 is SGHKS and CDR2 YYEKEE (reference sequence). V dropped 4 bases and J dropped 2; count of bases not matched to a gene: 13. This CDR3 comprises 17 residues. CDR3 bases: TGTGCCAGCAGCCAGGGGGCAAGGCGGGTGATCAACACTGAAGCTTTCTTT. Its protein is CASSQGARRVINTEAFF.

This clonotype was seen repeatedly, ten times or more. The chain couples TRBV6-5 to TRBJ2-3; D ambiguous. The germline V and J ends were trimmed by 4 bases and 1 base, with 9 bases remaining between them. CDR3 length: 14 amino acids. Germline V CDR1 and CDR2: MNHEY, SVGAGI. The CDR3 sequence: CASSSPARTDTQYF. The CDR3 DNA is TGTGCCAGCAGTTCCCCGGCCCGCACAGATACGCAGTATTTT.

The DNA of the CDR3 is TGCGCCAGCAGCCGTACGGGGTCTAGCACAGATACGCAGTATTTT. This sequence encodes CASSRTGSSTDTQYF. The chain joins TRBV5-1 to TRBJ2-3; D may be TRBD2 (5 bases). The CDR3 has 15 residues. The V end was cut by 4 bases, the J end by 0 bases, with 12 bases between. Germline CDR1 reads SGHRS; CDR2 reads YFSETQ.